The source of this T cell receptor beta chain is a study of technical replicates of blood from a few donors. The protocol was immunoSEQ multiplex PCR, while the TCRdb copy is restricted to in-frame clones and leaves out a portion. The repertoire includes 85,000 to 100,000 clones, 95% of them detected once, and about 0.21% sits in the top ten. This TCR came from a human donor in good health. Sequencing was done on a sample of T cells isolated from PBMCs.

CDR3 in amino acids: CASISNGRAGRHEQFF. The CDR3 DNA reads TGTGCCAGCATTTCCAACGGGAGGGCGGGGAGGCATGAGCAGTTCTTC. The chain recombines TRBV27 with TRBJ2-1; TRBD2 matches 8 bases. CDR1 MNHEY and CDR2 SMNVEV come from the germline V gene (reference sequence). The CDR3 totals 16 residues. Trimming at V came to 7 bases and at J to 8 bases, leaving 16 bases not matched to a gene.